The 20 T cell receptor beta chains presented below share a single source sample, sequenced in a study of T cells in localized non-small cell lung cancer. Sequenced by immunoSEQ multiplex PCR; TCRdb stores in-frame clones only, minus some. Of 20,000 to 25,000 clones listed, more than 85% are singletons. Sample: peripheral blood, taken before any cancer treatment. The receptors here all came from a woman between 35 and 75 years old with stage I lung adenocarcinoma.

The chain links TRBV19 to TRBJ2-3; the D is unclear. The CDR3 covers 10 residues. V was cut by 8 bases and J by 4 bases, with 4 bases left in between. Per the germline V gene, CDR1 is LNHDA and CDR2 is SQIVND (reference sequence). For the CDR3, the DNA is TGTGCCAGTGAGGCAGATACGCAGTATTTT. Protein product: CASEADTQYF. The full variable domain, its missing parts supplied by reference TRBV19 and TRBJ2-3, is DGGITQSPKYLFRKEGQNVTLSCEQNLNHDAMYWYRQDPGQGLRLIYYSQIVNDFQKGDIAEGYSVSREKKESFPLTVTSAQKNPTAFYLCASEADTQYFGPGTRLTVL.

This chain connects TRBV19 to TRBJ1-3; D possibly corresponds to TRBD1 (6 bases). CDR1 and CDR2 from the germline V gene are LNHDA and SQIVND (reference sequence). This CDR3 comprises 13 residues. Trimming took 9 bases from V and 0 from J, leaving 9 bases between them. This CDR3 reads CASSGVSGNTIYF. As DNA, the CDR3 is TGTGCCAGCTCAGGGGTCTCTGGAAACACCATATATTTT.

The gene calls are TRBV27 and TRBJ2-1; D might be TRBD2 (5 bases). The CDR3 covers 15 residues. V was trimmed by 0 bases and J by 2 bases, leaving 8 bases between them. CDR1 is MNHEY, CDR2 SMNVEV, per germline (reference sequence). The CDR3 here is CASSLSRAAYNEQFF. The CDR3 nucleotides are TGTGCCAGCAGTTTATCGAGGGCAGCCTACAATGAGCAGTTCTTC.

The V call is TRBV10-3, the J call TRBJ1-1; no firm D call. Germline CDR1 and CDR2: ENHRY and SYGVKD. This CDR3 is 13 amino acids long. Trimming cost V 7 bases and J 6 bases, with 15 bases left between them. The CDR3 region is CAITDGFGSEAFF. The CDR3 region has the DNA TGTGCCATCACTGACGGGTTTGGGTCTGAAGCTTTCTTT.

This clone was observed once. The chain carries TRBV27 and TRBJ1-4; tentatively, D is TRBD1 (6 bases). CDR1 is MNHEY, CDR2 SMNVEV, per germline (reference sequence). Trimming removed 5 bases from V and 5 bases from J, with 18 bases in between. This CDR3 spans 16 amino acids. The CDR3 sequence is CASSGRGHQSNEKLFF. The CDR3 DNA follows: TGTGCCAGCAGTGGGCGGGGACACCAATCCAATGAAAAACTGTTTTTT.

V gene TRBV7-9 combines with J gene TRBJ2-7, with TRBD2 as a possible D gene (6 bases). The CDR3 runs 16 residues. Germline CDR1 reads SEHNR; CDR2 reads FQNEAQ (reference sequence). V dropped 1 base and J dropped 2 bases, with 15 bases sitting between them. CDR3 protein: CASSLGGRRPTYEQYF. CDR3 sequence (DNA): TGTGCCAGCAGCTTAGGAGGGAGGCGGCCTACCTACGAGCAGTACTTC.

The chain uses TRBV6-5 and TRBJ2-2; 7 positions agree with TRBD2. Germline CDR1 reads MNHEY; CDR2 reads SVGAGI. J gave up 3 bases and V 3 bases, and 7 bases lay outside the gene matches. The CDR3 length is 16 residues. CDR3 loop: CASSYAGTTYTGELFF. The CDR3 DNA follows: TGTGCCAGCAGTTATGCCGGGACTACCTACACCGGGGAGCTGTTTTTT.

This clone was counted a few times. The DNA for the CDR3 is TGTGCCACCAGCCAGGACGTTAGTTACTATGGCTACACCTTC. Amino acids: CATSQDVSYYGYTF. The chain joins TRBV15 to TRBJ1-2, with D unclear. From germline, CDR1 is LNHNV and CDR2 YYDKDF (reference sequence). The CDR3 length is 14 residues. Trimming shortened V by 5 bases and J by 3 bases, and 13 bases separated the two germline ends. The whole variable domain, remainder taken from reference TRBV15 and TRBJ1-2, is DAMVIQNPRYQVTQFGKPVTLSCSQTLNHNVMYWYQQKSSQAPKLLFHYYDKDFNNEADTPDNFQSRRPNTSFCFLDIRSPGLGDTAMYLCATSQDVSYYGYTFGSGTRLTVV.

V and J are TRBV6-6 and TRBJ2-1; maybe TRBD2 (5 bases). CDR3 size: 14 residues. The germline CDR1 and CDR2 sequences are MNHNY and SVGAGI (reference sequence). Trimming removed 6 bases from V and 8 bases from J, with 17 bases in between. The CDR3 loop reads CASSHALAGDEQFF. The CDR3 nucleotides are TGTGCCAGCAGCCACGCCCTAGCTGGGGATGAGCAGTTCTTC.

This chain uses TRBV18 with TRBJ2-1; D remains unclear. V was clipped by 2 bases and J by 4 bases, with 3 bases between them. The CDR3 has 12 amino acids. The germline CDR1 and CDR2 sequences are KGHSH and LQKENI. The chain's CDR3 is CASSPAYNEQFF. In DNA, the CDR3 is TGTGCCAGCTCACCAGCGTACAATGAGCAGTTCTTC.

The V call is TRBV18, the J call TRBJ2-7; D possibly corresponds to TRBD1 (5 bases). Germline V lookup: CDR1 KGHSH, CDR2 LQKENI. Trimming took 2 bases from V and 2 from J, leaving 10 bases between them. The CDR3 length is 14 residues. Here the CDR3 reads CASSPIAGPYEQYF. CDR3 in DNA: TGTGCCAGCTCACCAATTGCAGGGCCCTACGAGCAGTACTTC. The full variable domain, its missing parts supplied by reference TRBV18 and TRBJ2-7, is NAGVMQNPRHLVRRRGQEARLRCSPMKGHSHVYWYRQLPEEGLKFMVYLQKENIIDESGMPKERFSAEFPKEGPSILRIQQVVRGDSAAYFCASSPIAGPYEQYFGPGTRLTVT.

This clone was recorded once. The CDR3 DNA sequence: TGTGCCAGCTCGCCTACACGTGCAACTAATGAAAAACTGTTTTTT. Its protein product is CASSPTRATNEKLFF. This rearrangement joins TRBV18 to TRBJ1-4; D gene ambiguous. The CDR3 totals 15 residues. CDR1 KGHSH and CDR2 LQKENI come from the germline V gene. Trimming removed 6 bases at V and 0 bases at J, with 11 bases between.

The chain carries TRBV5-1 and TRBJ1-3, with D unresolved. Between the trimmed V and J ends, which lost 5 bases and 6 bases, there was a span of 18 bases. In germline, CDR1 is SGHRS, CDR2 YFSETQ. The CDR3 sequence is 15 residues long. This CDR3 reads CASSPGLGGENTIYF. The CDR3 bases are TGCGCCAGCAGTCCGGGCTTGGGAGGAGAAAACACCATATATTTT.

The CDR3 is CASTRDRGNSPLHF. CDR3 nucleotide sequence: TGTGCCAGCACCCGGGACAGGGGCAATTCACCCCTCCACTTT. The rearrangement uses TRBV6-1 and TRBJ1-6; 10 nucleotides agree with TRBD1. The ends lost 7 bases at V and 7 bases at J; junction bases unmatched: 4. The CDR3 consists of 14 residues. Per germline, CDR1 MNHNS and CDR2 SASEGT.

This chain uses TRBV21-1 with TRBJ1-4; the DNA was not used to check the table's D call, TRBD1. TRBV21-1 represents a pseudogene. This CDR3 is built from 15 residues. In DNA, the CDR3 is TGTGCCAGCAGCAACGACAGACTAACTAATGAAAAACTGTTTTTT. It is translated as CASSNDRLTNEKLFF.

A note on this clone: A junction end diverges from the germline sequence, so it may reflect a read error. The rearrangement joins TRBV2 to TRBJ1-2, with D uncertain. The CDR3 spans 16 residues. CDR1 SNHLY and CDR2 FYNNEI come from the germline V gene. In DNA form, the CDR3 reads TGTGCCAGCCGTGATCCGAGGCAGCCTCTAGGGTATGGCTACACCTTC. This gives the protein CASRDPRQPLGYGYTF.

The chain links TRBV7-6 to TRBJ2-7; 7 positions agree with TRBD1. The CDR3 spans 14 residues. V was pared by 1 base and J by 4 bases, with 4 bases of the junction left unmatched. Germline V lookup: CDR1 SGHVS, CDR2 FNYEAQ. CDR3 residues: CASSLVRGSYEQYF. In DNA, the CDR3 is TGTGCCAGCAGCTTAGTCAGGGGGTCGTACGAGCAGTACTTC. Complete variable domain (other parts from reference TRBV7-6 and TRBJ2-7): GAGVSQSPRYKVTKRGQDVALRCDPISGHVSLYWYRQALGQGPEFLTYFNYEAQQDKSGLPNDRFSAERPEGSISTLTIQRTEQRDSAMYRCASSLVRGSYEQYFGPGTRLTVT.

This clone was seen a few times. The chain couples TRBV28 to TRBJ1-5; unclear D gene. Germline V gene sequence: CDR1 MDHEN, CDR2 SYDVKM. This CDR3 spans 12 amino acids. Trimming took 11 bases from V and 3 from J, leaving 11 bases between them. The CDR3 DNA follows: TGTGCCGCTAAGGGAACCAATCAGCCCCAGCATTTT. Its protein product is CAAKGTNQPQHF.

V is TRBV5-1 and J is TRBJ2-5; D possibly matches TRBD1 or TRBD2 (5 bases each). This CDR3 region has 14 residues. The germline gives CDR1 SGHRS, CDR2 YFSETQ. V was shortened by 4 bases and J by 5 bases, with 15 bases between the two germline ends. The CDR3 coding sequence is TGCGCCAGCAGCCCCGAGGGACGGCGGGAGACCCAGTACTTC. Protein: CASSPEGRRETQYF.

This chain connects TRBV2 to TRBJ1-6, with TRBD1 matching 10 bases. J gave up 9 bases and V 8 bases, and 4 bases lay outside the gene matches. The CDR3 length is 13 residues. CDR1 is SNHLY, CDR2 FYNNEI, per germline. CDR3: CASGTGASSPLHF. As DNA, the CDR3 is TGTGCCAGCGGGACAGGGGCAAGTTCACCCCTCCACTTT.